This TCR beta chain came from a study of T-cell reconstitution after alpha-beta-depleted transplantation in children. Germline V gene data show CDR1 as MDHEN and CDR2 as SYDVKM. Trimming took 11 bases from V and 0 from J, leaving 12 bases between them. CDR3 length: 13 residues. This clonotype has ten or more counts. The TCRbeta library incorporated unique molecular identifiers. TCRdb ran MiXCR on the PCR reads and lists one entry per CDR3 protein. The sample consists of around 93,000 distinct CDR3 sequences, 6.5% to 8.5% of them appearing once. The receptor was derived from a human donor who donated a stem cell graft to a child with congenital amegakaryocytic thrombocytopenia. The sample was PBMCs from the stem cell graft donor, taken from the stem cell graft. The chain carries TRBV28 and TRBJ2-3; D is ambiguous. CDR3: CAADGSSTDTQYF. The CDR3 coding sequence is TGTGCCGCCGACGGCTCTAGCACAGATACGCAGTATTTT.